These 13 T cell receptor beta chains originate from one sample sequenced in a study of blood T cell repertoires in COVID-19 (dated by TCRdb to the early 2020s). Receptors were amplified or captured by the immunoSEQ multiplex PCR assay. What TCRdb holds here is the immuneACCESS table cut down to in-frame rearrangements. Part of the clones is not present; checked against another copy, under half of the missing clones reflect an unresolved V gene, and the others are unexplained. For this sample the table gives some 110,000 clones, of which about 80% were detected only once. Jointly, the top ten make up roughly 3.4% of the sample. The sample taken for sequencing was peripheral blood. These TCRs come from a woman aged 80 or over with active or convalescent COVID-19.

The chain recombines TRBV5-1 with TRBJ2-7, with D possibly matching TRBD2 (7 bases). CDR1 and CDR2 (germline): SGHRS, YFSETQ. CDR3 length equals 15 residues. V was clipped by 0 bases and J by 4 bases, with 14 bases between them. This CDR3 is CASSLESGGGYEQYF. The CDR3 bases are TGCGCCAGCAGCTTGGAATCGGGGGGCGGGTACGAGCAGTACTTC.

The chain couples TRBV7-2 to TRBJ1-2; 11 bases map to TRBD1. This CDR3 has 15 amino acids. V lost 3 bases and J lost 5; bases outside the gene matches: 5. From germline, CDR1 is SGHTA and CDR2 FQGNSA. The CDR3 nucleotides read TGTGCCAGCAGCTTCGGACAGGGGGCGCGATATGGCTACACCTTC. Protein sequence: CASSFGQGARYGYTF.

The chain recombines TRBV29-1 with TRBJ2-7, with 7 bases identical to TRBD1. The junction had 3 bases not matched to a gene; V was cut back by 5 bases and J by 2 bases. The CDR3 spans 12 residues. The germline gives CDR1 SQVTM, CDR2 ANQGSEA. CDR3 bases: TGCAGCGTTTATGACAGGGCCTACGAGCAGTACTTC. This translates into CSVYDRAYEQYF.

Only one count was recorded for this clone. CDR3 residues: CASSVNTGRPQHF. The CDR3 bases are TGTGCCAGCAGTGTAAATACCGGTCGGCCCCAGCATTTT. J is TRBJ1-5 and V is TRBV7-9; D ambiguous. V lost 6 bases and J lost 9, with 15 bases in between. CDR3 size: 13 residues. From germline, CDR1 is SEHNR and CDR2 FQNEAQ (reference sequence).

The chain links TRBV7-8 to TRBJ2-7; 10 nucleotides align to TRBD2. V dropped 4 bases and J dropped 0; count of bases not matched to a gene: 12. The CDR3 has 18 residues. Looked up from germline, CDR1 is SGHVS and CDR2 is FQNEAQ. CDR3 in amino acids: CASSSSGTSETYSYEQYF. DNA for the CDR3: TGTGCCAGCAGCTCCTCCGGGACTAGCGAGACCTACTCCTACGAGCAGTACTTC.

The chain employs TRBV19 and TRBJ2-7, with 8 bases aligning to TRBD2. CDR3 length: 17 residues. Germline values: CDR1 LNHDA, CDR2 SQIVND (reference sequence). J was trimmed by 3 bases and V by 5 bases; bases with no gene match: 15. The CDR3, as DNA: TGTGCCAGTAGTGAAGGGACTAGTGTCATTAGTGGCTACGAGCAGTACTTC. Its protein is CASSEGTSVISGYEQYF.

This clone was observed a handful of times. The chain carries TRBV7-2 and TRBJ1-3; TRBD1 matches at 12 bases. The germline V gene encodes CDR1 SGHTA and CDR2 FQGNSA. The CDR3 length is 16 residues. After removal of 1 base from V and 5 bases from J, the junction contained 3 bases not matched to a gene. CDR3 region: CASSLVGTGGRNTIYF. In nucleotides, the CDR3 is TGTGCCAGCAGCTTAGTTGGGACAGGGGGCAGAAACACCATATATTTT.

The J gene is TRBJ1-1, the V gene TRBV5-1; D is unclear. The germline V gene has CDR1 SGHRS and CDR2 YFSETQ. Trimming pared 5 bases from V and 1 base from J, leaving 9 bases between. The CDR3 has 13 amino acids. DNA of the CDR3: TGCGCCAGCAGTTTAGAGTCGAACACTGAAGCTTTCTTT. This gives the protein CASSLESNTEAFF.

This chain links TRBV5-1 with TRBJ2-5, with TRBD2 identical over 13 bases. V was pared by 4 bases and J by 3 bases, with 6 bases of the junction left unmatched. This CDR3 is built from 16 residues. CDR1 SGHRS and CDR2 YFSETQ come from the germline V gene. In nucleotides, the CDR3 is TGCGCCAGCAGCCCGGGACTAGCGGGGATGAAAGAGACCCAGTACTTC. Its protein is CASSPGLAGMKETQYF.

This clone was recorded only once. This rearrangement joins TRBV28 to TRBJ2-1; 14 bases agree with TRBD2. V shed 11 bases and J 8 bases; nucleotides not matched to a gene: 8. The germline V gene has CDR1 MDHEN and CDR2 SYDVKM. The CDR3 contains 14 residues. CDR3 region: CASWTSGRKDEQFF. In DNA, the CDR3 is TGTGCCTCCTGGACTAGCGGGAGGAAGGATGAGCAGTTCTTC.

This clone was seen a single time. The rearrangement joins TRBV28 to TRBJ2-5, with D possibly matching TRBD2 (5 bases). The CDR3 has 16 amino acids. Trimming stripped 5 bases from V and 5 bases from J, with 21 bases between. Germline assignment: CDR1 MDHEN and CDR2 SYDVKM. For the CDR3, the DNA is TGTGCCAGCAGTCCCGGGGTGGCTAGTCTTACTGAGACCCAGTACTTC. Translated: CASSPGVASLTETQYF.

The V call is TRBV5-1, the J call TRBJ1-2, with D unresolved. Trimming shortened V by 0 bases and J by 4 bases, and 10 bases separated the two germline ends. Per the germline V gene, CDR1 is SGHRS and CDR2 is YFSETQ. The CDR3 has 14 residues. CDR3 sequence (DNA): TGCGCCAGCAGCTTGGATCGGGTTTCCTATGGCTACACCTTC. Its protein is CASSLDRVSYGYTF.

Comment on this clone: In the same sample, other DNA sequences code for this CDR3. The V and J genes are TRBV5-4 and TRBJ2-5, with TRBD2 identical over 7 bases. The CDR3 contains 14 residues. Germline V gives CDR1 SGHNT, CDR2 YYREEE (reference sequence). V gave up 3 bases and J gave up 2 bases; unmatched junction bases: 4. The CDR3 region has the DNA TGTGCCAGCAGCTCCGGCGGGAGTCAAGAGACCCAGTACTTC. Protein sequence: CASSSGGSQETQYF.